The next 30 T cell receptor beta chains were all read from a single sample in a study of blood T cell repertoires in COVID-19. The protocol was immunoSEQ multiplex PCR, while the TCRdb copy is restricted to in-frame clones and leaves out a portion. The sample yields 150,000 to 190,000 clones, roughly four fifths seen once. Sequencing input: PBMCs or T cells enriched from blood (not recorded which). The receptors stem from a man aged 45-65 years who had recovered from COVID-19.

The chain employs TRBV19 and TRBJ2-7; 9 nucleotides line up with TRBD2. The CDR3 length is 15 residues. Trimming removed 5 bases from V and 4 bases from J; junction bases left unmatched: 9. CDR1 is LNHDA, CDR2 SQIVND, per germline (reference sequence). The CDR3 DNA reads as TGTGCCAGTAGTCTTTGGGCTAGCGGGGTTTACGAGCAGTACTTC. Its translation: CASSLWASGVYEQYF.

The J gene is TRBJ1-2, the V gene TRBV2; maybe TRBD1 (6 bases). Trimming pared 7 bases from V and 7 bases from J, leaving 16 bases between. CDR3 length: 13 residues. The germline CDR1 and CDR2 sequences are SNHLY and FYNNEI. Written as DNA, the CDR3 is TGTGCCAGCACCTCAGTACAGGGATCTGGCTACACCTTC. Protein sequence: CASTSVQGSGYTF. Variable domain in full (rest from reference TRBV2 and TRBJ1-2): EPEVTQTPSHQVTQMGQEVILRCVPISNHLYFYWYRQILGQKVEFLVSFYNNEISEKSEIFDDQFSVERPDGSNFTLKIRSTKLEDSAMYFCASTSVQGSGYTFGSGTRLTVV.

This chain connects TRBV9 to TRBJ1-2, with a tentative D call TRBD1 (6 bases). V was clipped by 3 bases and J by 5 bases, with 20 bases between them. Germline assignment: CDR1 SGDLS and CDR2 YYNGEE. The CDR3 has 16 residues. CDR3 in amino acids: CASSAETGPLFYGYTF. DNA of the CDR3: TGTGCCAGCAGCGCTGAGACAGGCCCTCTTTTTTATGGCTACACCTTC.

CDR3 nucleotide sequence: TGTGCCAGCAGCTCCTTGACAGGCATGAACACTGAAGCTTTCTTT. Its protein product is CASSSLTGMNTEAFF. The V gene is TRBV11-3, the J gene TRBJ1-1; TRBD1 is a possible D gene (6 bases). The V end was cut by 4 bases, the J end by 0 bases, with 12 bases between. Germline CDR1 SGHNT, CDR2 YENEEA. The CDR3 totals 15 residues. The full variable domain, completed using reference TRBV11-3 and TRBJ1-1, is EAGVVQSPRYKIIEKKQPVAFWCNPISGHNTLYWYLQNLGQGPELLIRYENEEAVDDSQLPKDRFSAERLKGVDSTLKIQPAELGDSAVYLCASSSLTGMNTEAFFGQGTRLTVV.

The rearrangement links TRBV6-4 to TRBJ1-2; 9 bases fit TRBD1. Germline V CDR1 and CDR2: MRHNA, SNTAGT. The junction had 5 bases not matched to a gene; V was cut back by 5 bases and J by 7 bases. This CDR3 spans 13 amino acids. The CDR3 loop reads CASSKGTGSGYTF. Written as DNA, the CDR3 is TGTGCCAGCAGTAAAGGGACAGGGAGTGGCTACACCTTC.

This clone was seen more than once but under ten times. The J gene is TRBJ1-6, the V gene TRBV2, with D perhaps matching TRBD1 (6 bases). From germline, CDR1 is SNHLY and CDR2 FYNNEI. The germline V and J ends were trimmed by 5 bases and 8 bases, with 19 bases remaining between them. The CDR3 has 16 residues. The CDR3 sequence: CASSLKRTVHDSPLHF. CDR3 in DNA: TGTGCCAGCAGTTTAAAAAGGACAGTCCACGATTCACCCCTCCACTTT.

The chain employs TRBV5-3 and TRBJ2-7; 7 bases fit TRBD1. TRBV5-3 is given ORF status, its function remaining uncertain. There are 12 residues in the CDR3. V lost 9 bases, J lost 2 bases, and 5 bases stayed unmatched. CDR3 protein: CAKTGAPYEQYF. The CDR3 DNA follows: TGTGCCAAAACAGGGGCCCCCTACGAGCAGTACTTC.

CDR3 nucleotide sequence: TGTGCCGCCATGGCCCCCCGGGAAAACTTTTACCAAGAGACCCAGTACTTC. This translates into CAAMAPRENFYQETQYF. The V and J genes are TRBV28 and TRBJ2-5, with a possible D match to TRBD2 (5 bases). The germline V and J ends were trimmed by 11 bases and 0 bases, with 25 bases remaining between them. This CDR3 comprises 17 residues. Germline V gene sequence: CDR1 MDHEN, CDR2 SYDVKM.

This chain connects TRBV7-9 to TRBJ2-3, with 13 nucleotides matching TRBD2. The V gene end was trimmed by 3 bases and the J gene end by 1 base; junction bases not matched to a gene: 4. This CDR3 region has 17 residues. Germline V gives CDR1 SEHNR, CDR2 FQNEAQ (reference sequence). The CDR3 coding sequence is TGTGCCAGCAGCTTGGGACTAGCGGGGAGTCGCACAGATACGCAGTATTTT. This translates into CASSLGLAGSRTDTQYF.

The chain joins TRBV12-1 to TRBJ2-7; TRBD1, the table's D call, was not compared with the DNA. TRBV12-1 is deemed a pseudogene. The CDR3 sequence is 12 residues long. The CDR3 nucleotides read TGTGCCAGCAGCTCGCAGGTCAACGAGCAGTACTTC. Amino acid sequence: CASSSQVNEQYF.

This clone has only a few counts. The chain joins TRBV7-9 to TRBJ1-2, with TRBD1 matching over 7 bases. Trimming cost V 4 bases and J 2 bases; bases outside gene matches: 10. This CDR3 contains 16 residues. Germline V gives CDR1 SEHNR, CDR2 FQNEAQ (reference sequence). The CDR3 DNA follows: TGTGCCAGCAGCTGGGGGTCAGGGGGACCCAACTATGGCTACACCTTC. Protein: CASSWGSGGPNYGYTF.

The rearrangement uses TRBV6-5 and TRBJ1-1; D uncertain. Germline CDR1 and CDR2: MNHEY and SVGAGI. Trimming stripped 0 bases from V and 0 bases from J, with 8 bases between. The CDR3 is 15 amino acids. As DNA, the CDR3 is TGTGCCAGCAGTTACTCAACTGTCCTGAACACTGAAGCTTTCTTT. It is translated as CASSYSTVLNTEAFF.

J is TRBJ1-2 and V is TRBV15; 8 positions agree with TRBD1. The J segment lost 3 bases and the V segment lost 1 base, leaving 4 bases of the junction unmatched. The germline V gene has CDR1 LNHNV and CDR2 YYDKDF (reference sequence). The CDR3 has 15 amino acids. In DNA form, the CDR3 reads TGTGCCACCAGCAGAGCCCAGACAGGGGACTATGGCTACACCTTC. It encodes CATSRAQTGDYGYTF.

The chain uses TRBV7-9 and TRBJ2-1; D call uncertain. The germline V and J ends were trimmed by 5 bases and 3 bases, with 5 bases remaining between them. Germline V gene data show CDR1 as SEHNR and CDR2 as FQNEAQ (reference sequence). CDR3 size: 12 residues. The CDR3 nucleotides read TGTGCCAGCAGCGCAGGCTACAATGAGCAGTTCTTC. It is translated as CASSAGYNEQFF.

This chain joins TRBV7-2 and TRBJ2-4, with a weak D call TRBD2 (6 bases). Germline V lookup: CDR1 SGHTA, CDR2 FQGNSA. This CDR3 has 15 residues. The V gene lost 1 base and the J gene lost 5 bases, with 12 bases spanning the gap. The CDR3 loop reads CASSLGGLVQNIQYF. The DNA of the CDR3 is TGTGCCAGCAGCTTAGGGGGACTGGTTCAAAACATTCAGTACTTC.

The genes are TRBV6-2 or TRBV6-3 and TRBJ2-7; D is possibly TRBD2 (6 bases). The ends were cut back, 0 bases at V and 11 bases at J, with 11 bases in the middle. The CDR3 length is 12 residues. Germline V gene sequence: CDR1 MNHEY, CDR2 SVGEGT. The chain's CDR3 is CASSYSTAGKYF. Here the CDR3 DNA reads TGTGCCAGCAGTTACTCGACCGCGGGGAAGTACTTC.

The rearrangement uses TRBV18 and TRBJ2-6; 7 positions agree with TRBD2. Germline loops: CDR1 KGHSH, CDR2 LQKENI. The CDR3 covers 17 residues. The V and J ends lost 0 bases and 0 bases, in that order; junction bases with no gene match: 2. The CDR3 region has the DNA TGTGCCAGCTCACCACCTGGCGGGAGCTCTGGGGCCAACGTCCTGACTTTC. It codes for CASSPPGGSSGANVLTF.

V usage is TRBV3-1 (or the pseudogene TRBV3-2) and J usage is TRBJ1-2; 10 bases are a match to TRBD1. The junction had 15 bases not matched to a gene; V was cut back by 0 bases and J by 8 bases. CDR3 length equals 18 residues. CDR1 is LGHDT, CDR2 YNNKEL, per germline (reference sequence). The CDR3 nucleotides are TGTGCCAGCAGCCAAGATCTTGAGCGGGACAGGGGTTTGAAGGGCTACACCTTC. Protein sequence: CASSQDLERDRGLKGYTF.

The CDR3 bases are TGTGCCAGCAGTGAAGCGCCATTGACAGTCTCTGGGGCCAACGTCCTGACTTTC. It encodes CASSEAPLTVSGANVLTF. J is TRBJ2-6 and V is TRBV6-1; a possible D gene is TRBD1 (5 bases). The length of the CDR3 is 18 residues. V lost 0 bases, J lost 0 bases, and 12 bases lay in between. Germline V gene lookup returns CDR1 MNHNS and CDR2 SASEGT.

The J gene is TRBJ2-5, the V gene TRBV7-9, with D maybe TRBD1 (6 bases). The V end lost 1 base, the J end lost 5 bases, and 14 bases lay between the germline ends. Germline assignment: CDR1 SEHNR and CDR2 FQNEAQ (reference sequence). The CDR3 has 15 amino acids. This CDR3 reads CASSLGDPQGETQYF. The CDR3 coding sequence is TGTGCCAGCAGCTTAGGGGACCCCCAGGGGGAGACCCAGTACTTC.

This chain joins TRBV2 and TRBJ1-6; D is possibly TRBD1 (6 bases). This CDR3 contains 15 residues. V shed 4 bases and J shed 7 bases, with 14 bases lying between them. Germline CDR1 SNHLY, CDR2 FYNNEI. DNA of the CDR3: TGTGCCAGCAGTGGGCAGGGGCTGGGGAATTCACCCCTCCACTTT. This translates into CASSGQGLGNSPLHF. The full variable domain, rest sourced from reference TRBV2 and TRBJ1-6, is EPEVTQTPSHQVTQMGQEVILRCVPISNHLYFYWYRQILGQKVEFLVSFYNNEISEKSEIFDDQFSVERPDGSNFTLKIRSTKLEDSAMYFCASSGQGLGNSPLHFGNGTRLTVT.

This sequence joins TRBV9 and TRBJ1-1; D remains ambiguous. Trimming took off 0 bases at V and 0 bases at J, with 9 bases between the two ends. The CDR3 consists of 15 residues. Germline V lookup: CDR1 SGDLS, CDR2 YYNGEE. The CDR3 bases are TGTGCCAGCAGCGTAGCTCCCACATTGAACACTGAAGCTTTCTTT. Protein product: CASSVAPTLNTEAFF.

The chain couples TRBV7-9 to TRBJ1-5; a weak D match, TRBD1 (5 bases). The CDR3 is 14 residues long. Trimming left V 5 bases short and J 5 bases short, with 13 bases between. Germline CDR1 and CDR2: SEHNR and FQNEAQ (reference sequence). Here the CDR3 DNA reads TGTGCCAGCAGCCCAGGAACGGGGGATCAGCCCCAGCATTTT. Protein product: CASSPGTGDQPQHF.

The chain joins TRBV5-6 to TRBJ1-2; 7 bases are shared with TRBD1. CDR1 and CDR2 (germline): SGHDT, YYEEEE. This CDR3 has 12 amino acids. V trimming: 5 bases; J trimming: 4 bases; junction bases outside the gene matches: 2. CDR3 in amino acids: CASRTGIYGYTF. CDR3 in DNA: TGTGCCAGCAGGACAGGGATCTATGGCTACACCTTC.

The chain joins TRBV11-2 to TRBJ2-5; unclear D gene. This CDR3 comprises 12 residues. V lost 8 bases and J 3 bases, leaving 10 bases between the germline ends. Germline lookup yields CDR1 SGHAT and CDR2 FQNNGV. The CDR3 sequence: CASRASKETQYF. For the CDR3, the DNA is TGTGCCAGCCGAGCGTCTAAAGAGACCCAGTACTTC.

This chain joins TRBV5-1 and TRBJ1-1; 7 bases are shared with TRBD1. The CDR3 consists of 18 residues. With 0 bases clipped from V and 0 bases from J, the junction kept 11 bases outside the gene matches. Germline loops: CDR1 SGHRS, CDR2 YFSETQ. The CDR3 DNA reads as TGCGCCAGCAGCTTGGAGAGGGGGCTGGTCTCGATGAACACTGAAGCTTTCTTT. It specifies CASSLERGLVSMNTEAFF.

The chain is built from TRBV4-2 and TRBJ1-4, with 9 nucleotides matching TRBD1. The CDR3 covers 16 residues. Per the germline V gene, CDR1 is LGHNA and CDR2 is YNFKEQ. J was trimmed by 7 bases and V by 0 bases; bases with no gene match: 6. The CDR3 reads CASSQDRTGGTEKLFF. As DNA, the CDR3 is TGTGCCAGCAGCCAAGATCGAACAGGGGGCACTGAAAAACTGTTTTTT.

This clone was seen just once. The CDR3 is CASSPYIDPSTDTQYF. The CDR3 nucleotides are TGTGCCAGCAGCCCTTACATCGATCCTAGCACAGATACGCAGTATTTT. The V gene is TRBV3-1 (or the pseudogene TRBV3-2), the J gene TRBJ2-3; D gene ambiguous. The V end was cut by 4 bases, the J end by 0 bases, with 14 bases between. The CDR3 has 16 residues. CDR1 is LGHDT and CDR2 is YNNKEL in the germline V gene (reference sequence).

Turning to this clone: The junction does not match germline at one end; this may be a read error. The chain is built from TRBV7-7 and TRBJ1-6; D not certain. The CDR3 covers 15 residues. Per the germline V gene, CDR1 is SSHAT and CDR2 is FNYEAQ (reference sequence). The CDR3 region is CASIFRPRDNSPLHF. The CDR3 nucleotides are TGTGCTAGCATCTTTAGGCCTCGGGATAATTCACCCCTCCACTTT.

The genes are TRBV6-1 and TRBJ2-7, with TRBD1 matching over 9 bases. Per germline, CDR1 MNHNS and CDR2 SASEGT. This CDR3 region has 14 residues. J lost 0 bases, V lost 8 bases, and 5 bases had no gene match. CDR3 nucleotide sequence: TGTGCCAGCGCCGACAGGGGGTCCTCCTACGAGCAGTACTTC. This gives the protein CASADRGSSYEQYF.